This T cell receptor beta chain appears in the sequencing data of a study of shared clonotypes between healthy human individuals. The CDR3 runs to 14 residues. Germline V gene lookup returns CDR1 MNHEY and CDR2 SVGAGI. V lost 5 bases, J lost 2 bases, and 13 bases lay in between. Clones were sequenced by immunoSEQ multiplex PCR, and TCRdb holds only the in-frame ones, with some missing. This sample has 150,000 to 200,000 clones, with approximately 60% found just once. A single count supports this clone. J is TRBJ2-7 and V is TRBV6-5; no firm D call. The sequenced material came from memory CD4+ T cells sorted from blood. Subset noted: CD45RA-negative fraction. This TCR was sampled from a man in his thirties or forties in good health. Here the CDR3 DNA reads TGTGCCAGCAGTACGCAGGTGGGAACCTACGAGCAGTACTTC. This translates into CASSTQVGTYEQYF.